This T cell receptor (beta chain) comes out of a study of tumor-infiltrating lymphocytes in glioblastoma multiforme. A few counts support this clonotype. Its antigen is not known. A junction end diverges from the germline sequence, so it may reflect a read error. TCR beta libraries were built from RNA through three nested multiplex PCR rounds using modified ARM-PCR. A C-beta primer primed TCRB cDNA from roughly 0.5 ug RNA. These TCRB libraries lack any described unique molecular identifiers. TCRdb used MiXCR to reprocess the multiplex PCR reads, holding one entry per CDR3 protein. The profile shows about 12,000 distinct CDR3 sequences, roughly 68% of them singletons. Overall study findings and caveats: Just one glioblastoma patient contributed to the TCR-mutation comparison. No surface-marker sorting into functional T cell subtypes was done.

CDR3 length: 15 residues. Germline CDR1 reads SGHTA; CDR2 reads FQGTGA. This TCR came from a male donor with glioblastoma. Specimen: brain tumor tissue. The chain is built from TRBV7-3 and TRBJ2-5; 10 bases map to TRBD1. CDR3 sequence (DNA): TGTGCCTGCAGCTTAAATGGGGACAGGGGAGAGACCCAGTACTTC. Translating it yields CACSLNGDRGETQYF.